This T cell receptor (beta chain) derives from a study of T cell responses to AZD1222 COVID-19 vaccine. To note about this clone: As yet, its antigen is unknown.

Study-level points and caveats: The study identified only five or six AZD1222 recipients as seropositive at baseline. Donors were mostly white British, more females; clonal diversity possibly underestimated.

The data were produced by immunoSEQ multiplex PCR, yet TCRdb's version contains in-frame clones alone and is incomplete. The profile shows 160,000 or so clones, approximately 90% of them singletons. J lost 4 bases, V lost 2 bases, and 8 bases had no gene match. The germline V gene has CDR1 SGHDN and CDR2 FVKESK. CDR3 length: 16 amino acids. This chain uses TRBV14 with TRBJ2-7, with TRBD1 identical over 10 bases. The TCR was taken from an adult who received the MenACWY meningococcal vaccine as a control. Sample: peripheral blood, taken 28 days after the second dose of the MenACWY control vaccine. CDR3 sequence reads: CASSQTTGTGVYEQYF. DNA for the CDR3: TGTGCCAGCAGCCAAACTACCGGGACAGGGGTATACGAGCAGTACTTC.